This T cell receptor (beta chain) was profiled in a study of CD8 T cells in Susac syndrome. Overall study: Clinically active disease was present in six of the sequenced Susac syndrome patients. About eight of these patients were in remission.

A quantity of about 0.5 to 1 ug RNA underwent reverse transcription using random hexamers. Amplification of TCR beta CDR3 used immunoSEQ multiplex PCR across 54 Vbeta and 13 Jbeta. TCRdb redid the calling of the immunoSEQ multiplex PCR reads with MiXCR, one entry per CDR3 protein. The profile shows 140,000 or so distinct CDR3 sequences, around 95% of them singletons. Isolation of CD8+ and CD4+ T cells was performed negatively, whereas enrichment of TEMRA cells was done by FACS. J was trimmed by 3 bases and V by 4 bases; bases with no gene match: 12. This CDR3 spans 16 amino acids. Germline V lookup: CDR1 SGHVS, CDR2 FNYEAQ.

The TCR comes from a human donor with Susac syndrome. V and J are TRBV7-6 and TRBJ2-7, with 7 bases lining up with TRBD2. Source material: CD4+ T cells from PBMCs. CDR3 residues: CASSSTTSLEGYEQYF. CDR3 nucleotides: TGTGCCAGCAGCTCTACGACTAGCCTCGAGGGCTACGAGCAGTACTTC.